This paragraph covers one TCR beta chain sequence. The CDR3 is 15 amino acids. Per the germline V gene, CDR1 is SGHTA and CDR2 is FQGNSA. Trimming cost V 4 bases and J 5 bases; bases outside gene matches: 5. The data stem from a study of T cell changes during pregnancy in multiple sclerosis. Clones were read by immunoSEQ multiplex PCR, and TCRdb kept only the in-frame ones, dropping some. The sample contains under 90,000 clones, 94% of which appear only once. The input for sequencing was peripheral blood, taken in the second trimester of pregnancy. This TCR was recovered from a female donor in good health, enrolled as a control in a pregnancy study. The chain couples TRBV7-2 to TRBJ1-4; 9 positions match TRBD1. Written as DNA, the CDR3 is TGTGCCAGCAGCTCCACAGGGGGCGGGAATGAAAAACTGTTTTTT. Translation gives CASSSTGGGNEKLFF.